Here is one T cell receptor (beta chain) with its context. The antigen is not known. This sample was taken from a study of cytomegalovirus exposure and HLA in healthy donors. About the study: An earlier analysis identified more than 90 million unique TCR beta sequences in about 200 million T cells. From HLA-typed donors, an early data release held tens of millions of unique TCRs.

Use of 60 Vbeta and 13 Jbeta primers characterized the PCR. Profiling relied on immunoSEQ multiplex PCR, and the TCRdb table lists in-frame clones only, not all of them. The sample lists more than 100,000 clones, roughly three quarters occurring once. The CDR3 spans 15 residues. Broader study findings: As immune exposure information, only CMV serostatus was available. The later analysis indicated that the majority of CMV-associated TCR beta chains appeared HLA-restricted.

Sequencing was carried out using PBMCs. The sequence came from a woman aged 18-29 years in good health and CMV-seronegative. The genes are TRBV21-1 and TRBJ2-7; the table assigns TRBD2, which was not confirmed against the DNA. TRBV21-1 is shown as a pseudogene. The CDR3 loop reads CASSKVGRPTYEQYF. The CDR3 DNA sequence: TGTGCCAGCAGCAAAGTCGGGAGACCTACCTACGAGCAGTACTTC.